This T cell receptor (beta chain) emerged from a study of shared clonotypes between healthy human individuals. Study in general: A donor's plate count was three for CD4 naive and three for CD4 memory; CD8 naive had two and CD8 memory one.

Clones were sequenced by immunoSEQ multiplex PCR, and TCRdb holds only the in-frame ones, with some missing. The sample lists some 2,000,000 clones; under 97% were seen once. Study-level findings and limits: Sharing across four donors was highest in naive CD4 (roughly 5%) and lowest in memory CD8 (0.4%).

As to this clone: Its antigen remains unidentified. Different DNA sequences within this sample yield the same CDR3.

Per germline, CDR1 SGHTA and CDR2 FQGNSA. CDR3 length equals 13 residues. Trimming took 5 bases from V and 5 from J; bases not matched to a gene: 4. The rearrangement links TRBV7-2 to TRBJ1-1, with TRBD1 matching over 8 bases. The sequenced material came from naive CD4+ T cells sorted from blood. The subset was: CD45RA+ positively selected. The receptor was derived from a man aged 18 to 29 in good health. The CDR3 is CASSLRQGTEAFF. The CDR3 bases are TGTGCCAGCAGCCTAAGACAGGGGACTGAAGCTTTCTTT.